This TCR beta chain was profiled in a study of T cell responses to AZD1222 COVID-19 vaccine. This clone was seen only once. The antigen remains unidentified. Study conclusions and caveats: In the spike-specific TCR repertoire, nearly half reportedly target unmutated variant regions. Repertoire sampling happened only post peak T cell response. The donor group comprised mostly white British people and more females; the analysis possibly underestimated clonal diversity.

Clones were read by immunoSEQ multiplex PCR, and TCRdb kept only the in-frame ones, dropping some. This table holds approximately 100,000 clones, approximately 90% found once. Germline CDR1 is LGHDT and CDR2 is YNNKEL (reference sequence). CDR3 length: 14 residues. Between the trimmed V and J ends, which lost 3 bases and 2 bases, there was a span of 8 bases. The TCR sequence derives from an adult in good health. The sequenced sample was peripheral blood, obtained on day 0 of AZD1222 vaccination. The chain uses TRBV3-1 (or the pseudogene TRBV3-2) and TRBJ1-3; D is possibly TRBD1 (6 bases). The CDR3 reads CASSQAGAGNTIYF. The DNA for the CDR3 is TGTGCCAGCAGCCAGGCAGGGGCTGGAAACACCATATATTTT.